This T cell receptor beta chain is from a study of Ad26.COV2.S vaccination and SARS-CoV-2 variants. Study at large: Enrolled in COV1001, the donor was in the Ad26.COV2.S trial arm, which received the vaccine. Recipients of Ad26.COV2.S got it intramuscularly, once or twice 56 days apart. Study-level results: Placebo and vaccine recipients had non-spike TCR breadth that was similar.

The sample's treatment: 15 to 20 received Ad26.COV2.S at low or high dose, single or two shots; five or six received placebo; per-sample allocation not given. On day 63 after the first injection, vaccine and placebo recipients gave samples. The donor was a Boston adult aged 18-55 years. Turning to this clone: The antigen is undetermined.

TCRdb's copy holds only in-frame clones and misses some; the assay was immunoSEQ multiplex PCR. The sample records 300,000 to 400,000 clones, 80% to 90% being singletons. Trimming took off 5 bases at V and 0 bases at J, with 14 bases between the two ends. Germline assignment: CDR1 LNHDA and CDR2 SQIVND (reference sequence). This CDR3 contains 15 residues. This TCR was sampled from a person aged 18 to 65 who received the Ad26.COV2.S COVID-19 vaccine or a placebo. The rearrangement joins TRBV19 to TRBJ2-7, with D unclear. The material sequenced was peripheral blood, taken in a trial of Ad26.COV2.S vaccine versus placebo. The CDR3 nucleotides read TGTGCCAGTAGTGCCGGTGGCCGAAGCTCCTACGAGCAGTACTTC. As protein: CASSAGGRSSYEQYF. The whole variable domain, filled in from reference TRBV19 and TRBJ2-7, reads DGGITQSPKYLFRKEGQNVTLSCEQNLNHDAMYWYRQDPGQGLRLIYYSQIVNDFQKGDIAEGYSVSREKKESFPLTVTSAQKNPTAFYLCASSAGGRSSYEQYFGPGTRLTVT.